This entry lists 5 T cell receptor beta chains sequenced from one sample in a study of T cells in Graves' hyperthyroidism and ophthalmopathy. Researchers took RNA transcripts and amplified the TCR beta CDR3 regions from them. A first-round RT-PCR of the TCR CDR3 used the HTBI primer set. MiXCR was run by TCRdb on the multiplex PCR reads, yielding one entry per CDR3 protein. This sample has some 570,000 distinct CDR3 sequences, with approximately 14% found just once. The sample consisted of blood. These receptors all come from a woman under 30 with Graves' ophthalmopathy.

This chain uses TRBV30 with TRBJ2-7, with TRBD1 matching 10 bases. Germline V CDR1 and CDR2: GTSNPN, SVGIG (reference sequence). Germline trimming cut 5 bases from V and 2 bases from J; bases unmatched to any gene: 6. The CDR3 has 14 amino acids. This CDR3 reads CAWETGQGTYEQYF. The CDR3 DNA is TGTGCCTGGGAGACGGGACAGGGGACCTACGAGCAGTACTTC.

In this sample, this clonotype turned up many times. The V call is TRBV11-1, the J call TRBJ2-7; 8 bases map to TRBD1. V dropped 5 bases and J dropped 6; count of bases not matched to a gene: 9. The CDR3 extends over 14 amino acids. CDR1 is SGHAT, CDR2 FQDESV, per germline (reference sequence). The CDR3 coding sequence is TGTGCCAGCAGCCAAAGGACAGGGCTTGGCGAGCAGTACTTC. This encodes CASSQRTGLGEQYF.

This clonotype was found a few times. The CDR3 nucleotides read TGTGCCAGCACCTCAATGGGGGTGGGCTACACCTTC. Protein: CASTSMGVGYTF. The rearrangement uses TRBV27 and TRBJ1-2; weak D call: TRBD1 (5 bases). Trimming left V 7 bases short and J 8 bases short, with 14 bases between. Germline CDR1 reads MNHEY; CDR2 reads SMNVEV (reference sequence). The CDR3 is 12 amino acids.

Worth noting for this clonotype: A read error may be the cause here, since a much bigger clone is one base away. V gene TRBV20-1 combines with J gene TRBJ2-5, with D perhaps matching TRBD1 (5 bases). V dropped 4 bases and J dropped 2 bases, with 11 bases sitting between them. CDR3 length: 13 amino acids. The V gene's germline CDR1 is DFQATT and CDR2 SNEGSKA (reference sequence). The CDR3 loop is CSATGRVQETQYF. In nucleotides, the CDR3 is TGCAGTGCTACAGGCAGGGTTCAAGAGACCCAGTACTTC.

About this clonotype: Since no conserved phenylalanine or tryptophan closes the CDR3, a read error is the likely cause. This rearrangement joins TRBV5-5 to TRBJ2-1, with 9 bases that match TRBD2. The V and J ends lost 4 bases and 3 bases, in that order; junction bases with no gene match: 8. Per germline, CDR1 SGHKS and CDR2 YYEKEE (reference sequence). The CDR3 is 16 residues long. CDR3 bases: TGTGCCAGCAGCCTCCCAGGACTAGCGAACTACAATGAGCAGTTCCTC. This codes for CASSLPGLANYNEQFL.